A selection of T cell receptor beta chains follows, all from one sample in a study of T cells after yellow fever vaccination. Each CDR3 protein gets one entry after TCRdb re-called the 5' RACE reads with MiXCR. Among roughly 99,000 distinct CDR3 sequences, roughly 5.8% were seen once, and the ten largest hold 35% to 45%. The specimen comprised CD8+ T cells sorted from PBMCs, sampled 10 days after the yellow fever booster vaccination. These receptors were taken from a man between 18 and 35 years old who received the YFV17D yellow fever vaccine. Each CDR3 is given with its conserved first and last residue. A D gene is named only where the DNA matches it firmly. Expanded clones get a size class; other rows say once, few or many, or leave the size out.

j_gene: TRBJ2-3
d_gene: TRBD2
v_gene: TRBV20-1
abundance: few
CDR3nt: TGCAGTGCGAAAGGGACTAGCGGGGGCCGTGATCAGTCAGATACGCAGTATTTT
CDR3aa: CSAKGTSGGRDQSDTQYF

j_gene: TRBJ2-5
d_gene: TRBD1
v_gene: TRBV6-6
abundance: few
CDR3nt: TGTGCCAGCAGTACGGGACAGGGAGGAGAGACCCAGTACTTC
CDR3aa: CASSTGQGGETQYF

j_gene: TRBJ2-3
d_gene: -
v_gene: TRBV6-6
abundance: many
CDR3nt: TGTGCCAGCAGTTACGGGATGGAGACGCAGTATTTT
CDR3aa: CASSYGMETQYF

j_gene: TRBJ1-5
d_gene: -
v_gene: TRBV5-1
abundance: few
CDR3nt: TGCGCCAGCAGCCCCTTCCCGGGACAAGACCAGCCCCAGCATTTT
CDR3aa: CASSPFPGQDQPQHF

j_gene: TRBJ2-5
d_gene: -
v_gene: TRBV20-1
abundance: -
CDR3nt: TGCAGTGCTAGAGATCCCGTGGCTTTCAGAGAGACCCAGTACTTC
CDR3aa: CSARDPVAFRETQYF

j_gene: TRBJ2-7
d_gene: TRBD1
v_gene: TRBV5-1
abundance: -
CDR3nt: TGCGCCAGCAGCTCAGCCGGGACAGGGTCCTACGAGCAGTACTTC
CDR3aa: CASSSAGTGSYEQYF

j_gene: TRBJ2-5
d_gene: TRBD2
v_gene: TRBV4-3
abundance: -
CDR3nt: TGCGCCAGCAGCTTGCTAGCGGGGGATGTGGAGACCCAGTACTTC
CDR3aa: CASSLLAGDVETQYF

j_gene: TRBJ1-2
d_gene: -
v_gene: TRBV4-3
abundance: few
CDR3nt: TGCGCCAGCAGCCAAGATCTGTCCAGGGCGGGCGATGGCTACACCTTC
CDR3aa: CASSQDLSRAGDGYTF

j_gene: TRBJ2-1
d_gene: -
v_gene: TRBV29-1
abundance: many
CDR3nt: TGCAGCGTACCAACGTACAATGAGCAGTTCTTC
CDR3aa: CSVPTYNEQFF

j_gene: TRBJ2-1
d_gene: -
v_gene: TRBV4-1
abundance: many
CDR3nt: TGCGCCAGCAGCCAAGTTTATAACGAGCAGTTCTTC
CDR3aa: CASSQVYNEQFF

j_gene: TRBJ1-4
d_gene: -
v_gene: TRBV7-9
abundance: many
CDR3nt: TGTGCCAGCAGCTTTCCTCCGGCTAATGAAAAACTGTTTTTT
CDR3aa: CASSFPPANEKLFF

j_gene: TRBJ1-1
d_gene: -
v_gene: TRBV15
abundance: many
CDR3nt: TGTGCCACCAGCAGAGATCTAGGGTCGAACACTGAAGCTTTCTTT
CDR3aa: CATSRDLGSNTEAFF

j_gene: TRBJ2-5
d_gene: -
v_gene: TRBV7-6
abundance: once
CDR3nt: TGTGCCAGCAGCCAATTGGAGACCCAGTACTTC
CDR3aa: CASSQLETQYF

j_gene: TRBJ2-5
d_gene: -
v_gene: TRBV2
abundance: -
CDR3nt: TGTGCCAGCACGGAGGTAGGCGGGGAAGAGACCCAGTACTTC
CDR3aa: CASTEVGGEETQYF

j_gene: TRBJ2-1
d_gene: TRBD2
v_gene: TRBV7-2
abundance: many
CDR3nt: TGTGCCAGCAGAATTGTCGCGGGGGGTTACAATGAGCAGTTCTTC
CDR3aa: CASRIVAGGYNEQFF

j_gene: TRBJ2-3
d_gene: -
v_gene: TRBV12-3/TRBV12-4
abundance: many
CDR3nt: TGTGCCAGCAGTTTAATGGGCGGCACAGATACGCAGTATTTT
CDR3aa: CASSLMGGTDTQYF

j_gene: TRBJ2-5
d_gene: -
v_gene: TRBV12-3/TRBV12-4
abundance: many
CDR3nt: TGTGCCAGCAAGCCGGGGGCCCCTCGGGAGACCCAGTACTTC
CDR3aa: CASKPGAPRETQYF

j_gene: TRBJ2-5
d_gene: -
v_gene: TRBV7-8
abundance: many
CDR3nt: TGTGCCAGCAGCTCCCAAGGGGCGACTGTACTGGGGGAGACCCAGTACTTC
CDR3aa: CASSSQGATVLGETQYF

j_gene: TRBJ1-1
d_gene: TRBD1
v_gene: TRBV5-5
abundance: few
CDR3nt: TGTGCCAGCAGCCCGGTAAGACAGGGCGCTGAAGCTTTCTTT
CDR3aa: CASSPVRQGAEAFF

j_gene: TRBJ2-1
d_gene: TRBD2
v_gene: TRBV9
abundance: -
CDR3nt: TGTGCCAGCAGCGAACGACTAGCGGGCCCTAATGAGCAGTTCTTC
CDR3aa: CASSERLAGPNEQFF

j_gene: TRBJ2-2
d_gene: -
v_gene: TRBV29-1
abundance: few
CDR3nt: TGCAGCGTTGATCTCGGTTCGAACACCGGGGAGCTGTTTTTT
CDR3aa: CSVDLGSNTGELFF

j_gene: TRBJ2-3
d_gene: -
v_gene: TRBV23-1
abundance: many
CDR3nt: TGCGCCAGCATACATCCCGAGGGGGGGATCTACAGCACAGATACGCAGTATTTT
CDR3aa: CASIHPEGGIYSTDTQYF

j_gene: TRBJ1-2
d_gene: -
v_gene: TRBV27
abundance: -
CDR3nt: TGTGCCAGCAGTTTGAACGGACCCTATGGCTACACCTTC
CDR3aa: CASSLNGPYGYTF

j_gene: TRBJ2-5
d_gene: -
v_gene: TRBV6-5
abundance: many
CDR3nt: TGTGCCAGCAGTTACTCGGCAGGGGCAGAGACCCAGTACTTC
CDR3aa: CASSYSAGAETQYF

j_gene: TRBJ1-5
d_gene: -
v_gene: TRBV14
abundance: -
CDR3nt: TGTGCCAGCAGCCAAAGCCACCTGGGGCCCCAGCATTTT
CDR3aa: CASSQSHLGPQHF

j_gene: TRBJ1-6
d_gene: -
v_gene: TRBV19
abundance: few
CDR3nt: TGTGCCAGTAGTAGCATCCAGGGATGGGGTTCACCCCTCCACTTT
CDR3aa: CASSSIQGWGSPLHF

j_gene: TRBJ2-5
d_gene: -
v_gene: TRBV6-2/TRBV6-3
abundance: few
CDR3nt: TGTGCCAGCCGCGAACGGAAGAAGGGCCCCGCGCGAGAGACCCAGTACTTC
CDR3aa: CASRERKKGPARETQYF

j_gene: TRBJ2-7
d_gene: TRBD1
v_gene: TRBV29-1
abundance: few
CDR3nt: TGCACCGCTCGGGACAGGATAAACGAGCAGTACTTC
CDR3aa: CTARDRINEQYF

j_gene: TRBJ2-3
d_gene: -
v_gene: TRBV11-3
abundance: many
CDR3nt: TGTGCCAGCAGCCTCGGGGGGCACCCGGGCACAGATACGCAGTATTTT
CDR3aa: CASSLGGHPGTDTQYF

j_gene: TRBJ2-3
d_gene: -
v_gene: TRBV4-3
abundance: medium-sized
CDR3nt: TGCGCCAGCAGCCAAGTGGGGGGCCCTGCAGATACGCAGTATTTT
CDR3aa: CASSQVGGPADTQYF

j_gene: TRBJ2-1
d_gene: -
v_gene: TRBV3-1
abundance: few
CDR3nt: TGTGCCAGCAGCCCGGGGAGTATTGAGCAGTTCTTC
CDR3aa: CASSPGSIEQFF

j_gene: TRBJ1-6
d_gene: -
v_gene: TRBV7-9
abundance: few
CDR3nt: TGTGCCAGCAGCTTAGCTCCCGATAATTCACCCCTCCACTTT
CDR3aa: CASSLAPDNSPLHF

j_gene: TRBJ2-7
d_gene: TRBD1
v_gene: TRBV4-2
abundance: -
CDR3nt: TGTGCCAGCAGGGGACAGGGCTCCTACGAGCAGTACTTC
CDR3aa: CASRGQGSYEQYF

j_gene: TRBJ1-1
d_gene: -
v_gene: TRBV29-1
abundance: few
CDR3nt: TGCAGCGTTGAAGATCTTGGAGGCCCGAACACTGAAGCTTTCTTT
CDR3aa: CSVEDLGGPNTEAFF

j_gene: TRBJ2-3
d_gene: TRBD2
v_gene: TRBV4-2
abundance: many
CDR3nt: TGTGCCAGCAGCCAAGATCTAGCGGGGGGCACAGATACGCAGTATTTT
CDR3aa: CASSQDLAGGTDTQYF

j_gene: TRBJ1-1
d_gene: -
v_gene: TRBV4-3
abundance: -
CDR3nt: TGCGCCAGCAGCCAATGGTTATCTCCTCCCGTCACTGAAGCTTTCTTT
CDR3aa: CASSQWLSPPVTEAFF

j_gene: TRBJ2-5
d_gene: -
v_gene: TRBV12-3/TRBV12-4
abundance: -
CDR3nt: TGTGCCAGCAGTCCGAGACTAGACTTCCGGGAGACCCAGTACTTC
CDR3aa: CASSPRLDFRETQYF

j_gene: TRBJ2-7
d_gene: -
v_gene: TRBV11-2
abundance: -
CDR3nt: TGTGCCAGCAGCTTAGAGGGGAATCCCTACGAGCAGTACTTC
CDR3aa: CASSLEGNPYEQYF

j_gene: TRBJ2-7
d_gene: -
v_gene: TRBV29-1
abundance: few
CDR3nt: TGCAGCGTTGTGGGCGTCGTCGGGGTAAACTCCTACGAGCAGTACTTC
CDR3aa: CSVVGVVGVNSYEQYF

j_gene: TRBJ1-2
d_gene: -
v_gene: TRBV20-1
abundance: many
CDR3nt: TGCAGTGCTGGTAAAAGGGACTATGGCTACACCTTC
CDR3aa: CSAGKRDYGYTF

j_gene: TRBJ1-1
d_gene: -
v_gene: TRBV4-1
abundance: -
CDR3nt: TGCGCCAGCAGCCAAGAGGACGGCGCTGAAGCTTTCTTT
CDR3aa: CASSQEDGAEAFF

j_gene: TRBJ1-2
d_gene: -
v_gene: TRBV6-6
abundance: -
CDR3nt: TGTGCCAGCAGTTACTCGTCCGGGGGCCTTGGCTACACCTTC
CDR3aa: CASSYSSGGLGYTF

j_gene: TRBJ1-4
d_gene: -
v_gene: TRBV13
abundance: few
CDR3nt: TGTGCCAGCAGCTTTCAAAGCATGGCTGAAAAACTGTTTTTT
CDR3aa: CASSFQSMAEKLFF

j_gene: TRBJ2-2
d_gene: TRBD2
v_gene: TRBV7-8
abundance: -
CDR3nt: TGTGCCAGCAGCTTACACCCAGCGGGGGGGCCCACCGGGGAGCTGTTTTTT
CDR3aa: CASSLHPAGGPTGELFF

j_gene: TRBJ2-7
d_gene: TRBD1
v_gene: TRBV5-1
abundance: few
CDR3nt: TGCGCCAGCAGCCAGGGACAGGGGGTATCGTTCTACGAGCAGTACTTC
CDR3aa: CASSQGQGVSFYEQYF